The source of this TCR beta chain is a study of PD-L1 blockade in urothelial cancer. Generated by immunoSEQ multiplex PCR, the TCRdb table keeps only in-frame clones and is missing some. Of just over 50,000 clones in the sample, 75% to 90% were seen once. The germline V and J ends were trimmed by 5 bases and 2 bases, with 16 bases remaining between them. From germline, CDR1 is SEHNR and CDR2 FQNEAQ (reference sequence). The CDR3 contains 16 residues. This chain links TRBV7-9 with TRBJ2-1; D may be TRBD2 (5 bases). The receptor was derived from a man in his fifties or sixties with urothelial cancer. The material sequenced was PBMCs, taken around atezolizumab (anti-PD-L1) treatment. CDR3 region: CASSPQGSSPYNEQFF. CDR3 nucleotide sequence: TGTGCCAGCAGCCCCCAAGGGAGTTCTCCCTACAATGAGCAGTTCTTC.